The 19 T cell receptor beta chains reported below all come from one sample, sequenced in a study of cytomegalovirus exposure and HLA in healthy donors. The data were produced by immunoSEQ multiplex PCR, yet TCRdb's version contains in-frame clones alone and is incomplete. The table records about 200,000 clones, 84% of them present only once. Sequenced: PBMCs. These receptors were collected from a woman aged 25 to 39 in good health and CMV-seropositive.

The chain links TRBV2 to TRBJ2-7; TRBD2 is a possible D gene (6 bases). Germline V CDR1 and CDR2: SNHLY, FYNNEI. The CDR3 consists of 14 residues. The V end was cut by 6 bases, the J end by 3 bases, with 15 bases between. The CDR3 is CASRDGTLGYEQYF. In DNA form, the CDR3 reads TGTGCCAGCAGGGACGGGACTCTCGGCTACGAGCAGTACTTC.

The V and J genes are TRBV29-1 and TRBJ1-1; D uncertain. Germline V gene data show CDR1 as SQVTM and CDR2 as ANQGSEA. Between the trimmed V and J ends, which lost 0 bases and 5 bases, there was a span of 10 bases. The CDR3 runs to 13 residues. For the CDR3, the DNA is TGCAGCGTTGAAGATCAAAGGAGGACTGAAGCTTTCTTT. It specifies CSVEDQRRTEAFF.

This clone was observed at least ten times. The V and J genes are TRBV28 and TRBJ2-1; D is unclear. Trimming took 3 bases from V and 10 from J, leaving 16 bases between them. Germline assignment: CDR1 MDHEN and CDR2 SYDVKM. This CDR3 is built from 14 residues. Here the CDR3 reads CASSFVSGTDEQFF. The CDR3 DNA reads TGTGCCAGCAGTTTTGTATCCGGCACAGACGAGCAGTTCTTC.

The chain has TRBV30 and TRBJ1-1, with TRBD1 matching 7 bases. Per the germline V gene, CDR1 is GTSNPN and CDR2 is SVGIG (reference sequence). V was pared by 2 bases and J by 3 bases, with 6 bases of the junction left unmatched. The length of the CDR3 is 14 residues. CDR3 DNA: TGTGCCTGGAGTCCCGACAGGGTTCACACTGAAGCTTTCTTT. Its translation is CAWSPDRVHTEAFF.

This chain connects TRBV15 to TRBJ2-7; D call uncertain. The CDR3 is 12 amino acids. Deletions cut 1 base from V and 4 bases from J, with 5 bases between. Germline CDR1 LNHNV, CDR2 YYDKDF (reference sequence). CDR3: CATSRGGYEQYF. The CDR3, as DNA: TGTGCCACCAGCAGAGGAGGATACGAGCAGTACTTC. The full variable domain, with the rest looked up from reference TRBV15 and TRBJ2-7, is DAMVIQNPRYQVTQFGKPVTLSCSQTLNHNVMYWYQQKSSQAPKLLFHYYDKDFNNEADTPDNFQSRRPNTSFCFLDIRSPGLGDTAMYLCATSRGGYEQYFGPGTRLTVT.

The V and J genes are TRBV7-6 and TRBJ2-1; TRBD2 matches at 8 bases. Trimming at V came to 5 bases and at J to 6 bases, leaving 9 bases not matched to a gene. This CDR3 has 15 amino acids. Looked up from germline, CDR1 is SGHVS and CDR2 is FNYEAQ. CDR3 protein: CASSRSGGASNEQFF. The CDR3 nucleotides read TGTGCCAGCAGCCGGAGCGGGGGCGCCTCCAATGAGCAGTTCTTC.

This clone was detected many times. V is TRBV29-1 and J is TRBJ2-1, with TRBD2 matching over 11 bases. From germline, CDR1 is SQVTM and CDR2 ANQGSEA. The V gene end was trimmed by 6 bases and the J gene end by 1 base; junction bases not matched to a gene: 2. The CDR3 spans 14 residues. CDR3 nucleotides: TGCAGCGTACCTAGCGGGAGGTCCTACAATGAGCAGTTCTTC. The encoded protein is CSVPSGRSYNEQFF.

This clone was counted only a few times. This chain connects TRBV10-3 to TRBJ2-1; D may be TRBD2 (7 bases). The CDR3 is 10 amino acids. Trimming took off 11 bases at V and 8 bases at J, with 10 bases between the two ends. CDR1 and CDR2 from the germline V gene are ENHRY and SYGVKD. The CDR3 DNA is TGTGCCGTAGGGGGGGATGAGCAGTTCTTC. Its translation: CAVGGDEQFF.

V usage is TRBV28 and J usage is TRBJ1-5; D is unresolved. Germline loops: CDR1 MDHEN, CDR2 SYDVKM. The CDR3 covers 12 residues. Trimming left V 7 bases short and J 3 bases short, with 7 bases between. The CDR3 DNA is TGTGCCAGCACGGTTTCCAATCAGCCCCAGCATTTT. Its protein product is CASTVSNQPQHF.

CDR3 in amino acids: CAWSDLGTSPRDGYTF. The CDR3, as DNA: TGTGCCTGGAGTGATTTGGGGACATCCCCGCGAGATGGCTACACCTTC. J is TRBJ1-2 and V is TRBV30, with a possible D match to TRBD1 (6 bases). The CDR3 spans 16 residues. Trimming pared 1 base from V and 6 bases from J, leaving 21 bases between. Germline-derived CDR1 and CDR2 are GTSNPN and SVGIG (reference sequence).

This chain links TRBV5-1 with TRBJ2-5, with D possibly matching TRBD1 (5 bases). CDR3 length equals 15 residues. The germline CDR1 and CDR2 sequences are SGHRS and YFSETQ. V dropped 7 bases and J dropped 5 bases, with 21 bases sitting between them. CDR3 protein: CASQVRGDSLETQYF. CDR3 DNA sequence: TGCGCCAGCCAGGTTAGGGGCGACTCCCTCGAGACCCAGTACTTC. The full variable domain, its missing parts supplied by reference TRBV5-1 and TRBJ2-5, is KAGVTQTPRYLIKTRGQQVTLSCSPISGHRSVSWYQQTPGQGLQFLFEYFSETQRNKGNFPGRFSGRQFSNSRSEMNVSTLELGDSALYLCASQVRGDSLETQYFGPGTRLLVL.

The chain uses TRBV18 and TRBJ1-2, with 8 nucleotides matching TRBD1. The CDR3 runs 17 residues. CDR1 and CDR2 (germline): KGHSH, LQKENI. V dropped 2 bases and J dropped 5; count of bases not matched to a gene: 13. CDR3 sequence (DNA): TGTGCCAGCTCACCAGGGACAGGTGGGGGCAACAGATATGGCTACACCTTC. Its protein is CASSPGTGGGNRYGYTF. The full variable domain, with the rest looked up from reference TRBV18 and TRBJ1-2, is NAGVMQNPRHLVRRRGQEARLRCSPMKGHSHVYWYRQLPEEGLKFMVYLQKENIIDESGMPKERFSAEFPKEGPSILRIQQVVRGDSAAYFCASSPGTGGGNRYGYTFGSGTRLTVV.

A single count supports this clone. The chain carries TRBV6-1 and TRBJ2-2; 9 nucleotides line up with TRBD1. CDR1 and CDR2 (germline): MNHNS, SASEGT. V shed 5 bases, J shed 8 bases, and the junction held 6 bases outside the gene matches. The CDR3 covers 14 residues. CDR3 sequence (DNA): TGTGCCAGCAGTTGGACAGGGGAGGTGGGGGAGCTGTTTTTT. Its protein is CASSWTGEVGELFF.

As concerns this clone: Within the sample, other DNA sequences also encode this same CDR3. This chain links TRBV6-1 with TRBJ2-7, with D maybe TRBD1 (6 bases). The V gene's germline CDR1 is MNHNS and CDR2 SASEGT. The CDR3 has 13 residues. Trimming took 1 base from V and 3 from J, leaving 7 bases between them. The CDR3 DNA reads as TGTGCCAGCAGTGAAGGACAGGTCTACGAGCAGTACTTC. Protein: CASSEGQVYEQYF.

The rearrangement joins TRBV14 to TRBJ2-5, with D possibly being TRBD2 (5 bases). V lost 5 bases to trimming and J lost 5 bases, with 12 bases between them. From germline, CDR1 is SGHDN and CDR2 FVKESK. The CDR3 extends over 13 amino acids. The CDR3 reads CASSSYWEETQYF. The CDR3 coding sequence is TGTGCCAGCAGCTCCTATTGGGAGGAGACCCAGTACTTC. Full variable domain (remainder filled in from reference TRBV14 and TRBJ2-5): EAGVTQFPSHSVIEKGQTVTLRCDPISGHDNLYWYRRVMGKEIKFLLHFVKESKQDESGMPNNRFLAERTGGTYSTLKVQPAELEDSGVYFCASSSYWEETQYFGPGTRLLVL.

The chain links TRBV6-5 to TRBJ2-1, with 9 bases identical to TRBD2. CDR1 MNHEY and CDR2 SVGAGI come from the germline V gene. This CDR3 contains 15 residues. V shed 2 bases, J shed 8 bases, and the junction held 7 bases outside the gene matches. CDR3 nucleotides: TGTGCCAGCAGTTACGATATAGCGGGAGTCGATGAGCAGTTCTTC. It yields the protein CASSYDIAGVDEQFF.

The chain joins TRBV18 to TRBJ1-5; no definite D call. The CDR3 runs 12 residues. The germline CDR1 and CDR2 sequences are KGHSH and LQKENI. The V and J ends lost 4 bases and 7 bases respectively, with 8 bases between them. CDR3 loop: CASSRAAQPQHF. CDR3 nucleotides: TGTGCCAGCTCACGGGCAGCACAGCCCCAGCATTTT.

Here the CDR3 reads CASSSRTSGSDTQYF. The CDR3 nucleotides read TGTGCCAGCAGTTCCCGGACTAGCGGGTCAGATACGCAGTATTTT. The chain combines TRBV25-1 with TRBJ2-3, with 11 bases fitting TRBD2. The V gene's germline CDR1 is MGHDK and CDR2 SYGVNS. CDR3 length: 15 residues. V shed 5 bases, J shed 4 bases, and the junction held 5 bases outside the gene matches.

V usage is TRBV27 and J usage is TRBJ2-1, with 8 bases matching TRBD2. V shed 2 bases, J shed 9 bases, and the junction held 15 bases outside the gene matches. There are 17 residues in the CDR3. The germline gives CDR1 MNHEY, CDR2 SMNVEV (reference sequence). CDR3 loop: CASSLNKAGAPFSEQFF. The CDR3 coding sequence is TGTGCCAGCAGTTTAAATAAAGCGGGAGCCCCATTCAGTGAGCAGTTCTTC.